These 21 T cell receptor beta chains came from one sample sequenced in a study of OX40 agonist ivuxolimab in advanced cancers. Profiled with immunoSEQ multiplex PCR; TCRdb holds only in-frame clones, not every one. The sample consists of 30,000 to 40,000 clones, around 79% of them appearing once. The sequenced sample was CD4+ or CD8+ T cells sorted from blood, obtained in a trial of the OX40 agonist ivuxolimab. The receptors were sampled from an adult with an advanced solid tumor such as melanoma, head and neck, liver or kidney cancer.

The chain carries TRBV5-1 and TRBJ2-5; TRBD2 matches 8 bases. The CDR3 consists of 16 residues. V trimming: 0 bases; J trimming: 5 bases; junction bases outside the gene matches: 9. CDR1 and CDR2 (germline): SGHRS, YFSETQ. The CDR3 region is CASSLGAGGAPETQYF. The CDR3 DNA reads TGCGCCAGCAGCTTGGGGGCCGGGGGGGCGCCGGAGACCCAGTACTTC. Combining the CDR3 with reference TRBV5-1 and TRBJ2-5 gives the whole variable domain KAGVTQTPRYLIKTRGQQVTLSCSPISGHRSVSWYQQTPGQGLQFLFEYFSETQRNKGNFPGRFSGRQFSNSRSEMNVSTLELGDSALYLCASSLGAGGAPETQYFGPGTRLLVL.

V is TRBV5-1 and J is TRBJ1-5, with a tentative D call TRBD1 (5 bases). The CDR3 extends over 14 amino acids. Germline CDR1 reads SGHRS; CDR2 reads YFSETQ. Trimming removed 2 bases from V and 7 bases from J, with 13 bases in between. CDR3 protein: CASSLGTSGQPQHF. Here the CDR3 DNA reads TGCGCCAGCAGCTTAGGGACCTCGGGACAGCCCCAGCATTTT.

The chain is built from TRBV5-6 and TRBJ2-2, with a weak D call TRBD1 (5 bases). The V gene's germline CDR1 is SGHDT and CDR2 YYEEEE. The germline V and J ends were trimmed by 3 bases and 2 bases, with 11 bases remaining between them. The CDR3 sequence is 15 residues long. In DNA, the CDR3 is TGTGCCAGCAGCTGGGAAGGGGCCAACACCGGGGAGCTGTTTTTT. Protein: CASSWEGANTGELFF.

The chain has TRBV5-1 and TRBJ2-1, with TRBD1 matching over 7 bases. Germline-derived CDR1 and CDR2 are SGHRS and YFSETQ. The CDR3 extends over 17 amino acids. V was pared by 5 bases and J by 4 bases, with 15 bases of the junction left unmatched. Here the CDR3 reads CASSPTGVPRPYNEQFF. CDR3 sequence (DNA): TGCGCCAGCAGTCCCACAGGGGTCCCGAGACCATACAATGAGCAGTTCTTC. Looking up the rest from reference TRBV5-1 and TRBJ2-1 gives the full variable domain: KAGVTQTPRYLIKTRGQQVTLSCSPISGHRSVSWYQQTPGQGLQFLFEYFSETQRNKGNFPGRFSGRQFSNSRSEMNVSTLELGDSALYLCASSPTGVPRPYNEQFFGPGTRLTVL.

This sequence joins TRBV28 and TRBJ1-2; 9 bases align to TRBD1. Looked up from germline, CDR1 is MDHEN and CDR2 is SYDVKM. The CDR3 contains 15 residues. After removal of 6 bases from V and 3 bases from J, the junction contained 8 bases not matched to a gene. CDR3 residues: CASSKQGAFYYGYTF. DNA for the CDR3: TGTGCCAGCAGCAAACAGGGGGCCTTTTACTATGGCTACACCTTC.

The gene calls are TRBV7-9 and TRBJ2-3; 12 nucleotides align to TRBD2. Germline trimming cut 2 bases from V and 6 bases from J; bases unmatched to any gene: 6. CDR3 length: 16 residues. Germline V CDR1 and CDR2: SEHNR, FQNEAQ (reference sequence). The CDR3 DNA sequence: TGTGCCAGCAGCTTATCTAGCGGGGGGGCCGGCGATACGCAGTATTTT. It codes for CASSLSSGGAGDTQYF.

J is TRBJ1-6 and V is TRBV5-4; TRBD1 matches 7 bases. The CDR3 covers 15 residues. V shed 3 bases, J shed 8 bases, and the junction held 8 bases outside the gene matches. Germline-derived CDR1 and CDR2 are SGHNT and YYREEE (reference sequence). The CDR3: CASSWDSRRDSPLHF. The CDR3 bases are TGTGCCAGCAGCTGGGACAGCCGGAGGGATTCACCCCTCCACTTT.

V usage is TRBV6-5 and J usage is TRBJ1-1; TRBD1 matches 8 bases. Germline V gene lookup returns CDR1 MNHEY and CDR2 SVGAGI. This CDR3 spans 13 amino acids. V lost 0 bases and J lost 7; bases outside the gene matches: 1. This CDR3 is CASSYSDRGEAFF. CDR3 DNA sequence: TGTGCCAGCAGTTACTCCGACAGGGGTGAAGCTTTCTTT.

Comments on this clone: This CDR3 is also generated by other DNA sequences in the sample. The chain recombines TRBV4-1 with TRBJ2-7; 8 nucleotides line up with TRBD2. Per the germline V gene, CDR1 is MGHRA and CDR2 is YSYEKL. This CDR3 contains 19 residues. V trimming: 1 base; J trimming: 0 bases; junction bases outside the gene matches: 14. The DNA of the CDR3 is TGCGCCAGCAGCCAAGTTGGGGGGCGGAAGCGGGGGAGCTCCTACGAGCAGTACTTC. Translating it yields CASSQVGGRKRGSSYEQYF.

The chain is built from TRBV5-1 and TRBJ1-1; the D is unclear. This CDR3 contains 13 residues. CDR1 and CDR2 from the germline V gene are SGHRS and YFSETQ. V shed 4 bases and J shed 4 bases, with 11 bases lying between them. The CDR3 reads CASSEGWGTEAFF. The CDR3 coding sequence is TGCGCCAGCAGCGAGGGCTGGGGCACTGAAGCTTTCTTT.

The genes are TRBV25-1 and TRBJ2-5; 7 nucleotides agree with TRBD2. In germline, CDR1 is MGHDK, CDR2 SYGVNS. This CDR3 is built from 13 residues. The V segment lost 3 bases and the J segment 2 bases; nucleotides outside the gene matches: 0. The CDR3 sequence is CASSDGGQETQYF. The CDR3 nucleotides read TGTGCCAGCAGTGACGGGGGGCAAGAGACCCAGTACTTC.

V gene TRBV2 combines with J gene TRBJ2-6; D not resolved. This CDR3 is 16 amino acids long. Deletions cut 6 bases from V and 0 bases from J, with 12 bases between. Germline lookup yields CDR1 SNHLY and CDR2 FYNNEI. CDR3 loop: CASSADGSSGANVLTF. CDR3 sequence (DNA): TGTGCCAGCAGCGCGGACGGAAGCTCTGGGGCCAACGTCCTGACTTTC.

V is TRBV5-1 and J is TRBJ1-2, with TRBD1 matching 8 bases. The trim removed 0 bases at V and 6 bases at J, leaving 4 bases unmatched. The CDR3 is 14 amino acids. Per germline, CDR1 SGHRS and CDR2 YFSETQ. The CDR3 is CASSLVQGVNGYTF. CDR3 in DNA: TGCGCCAGCAGCTTGGTACAGGGGGTTAATGGCTACACCTTC.

The V gene is TRBV11-2, the J gene TRBJ1-1, with D unresolved. The V end was cut by 1 base, the J end by 8 bases, with 11 bases between. This CDR3 has 13 amino acids. In germline, CDR1 is SGHAT, CDR2 FQNNGV. CDR3 in amino acids: CASSLGGSGEAFF. The CDR3 DNA is TGTGCCAGCAGCTTAGGAGGATCGGGGGAAGCTTTCTTT.

This clone was seen once. The chain employs TRBV6-5 and TRBJ2-1; 8 positions match TRBD2. J lost 10 bases, V lost 4 bases, and 3 bases had no gene match. CDR1 and CDR2 from the germline V gene are MNHEY and SVGAGI. The CDR3 runs 12 residues. CDR3: CASSFRTSEQFF. In DNA form, the CDR3 reads TGTGCCAGCAGTTTCCGGACTAGCGAGCAGTTCTTC.

The sample holds a few counts of this clone. This chain connects TRBV27 to TRBJ2-7, with D hard to call. Deletions cut 3 bases from V and 2 bases from J, with 17 bases between. Germline V CDR1 and CDR2: MNHEY, SMNVEV (reference sequence). The CDR3 covers 16 residues. The DNA of the CDR3 is TGTGCCAGCAGTTTGGGCCAATATGCCCCTCCCTACGAGCAGTACTTC. Its translation: CASSLGQYAPPYEQYF.

V usage is TRBV28 and J usage is TRBJ1-4; 7 bases are a match to TRBD1. Germline loops: CDR1 MDHEN, CDR2 SYDVKM. The CDR3 contains 16 residues. The junction had 4 bases not matched to a gene; V was cut back by 3 bases and J by 0 bases. In DNA form, the CDR3 reads TGTGCCAGCAGTTTTAGGACAGGTGCAACTAATGAAAAACTGTTTTTT. It specifies CASSFRTGATNEKLFF.

The V call is TRBV27, the J call TRBJ1-3; no definite D call. V was pared by 3 bases and J by 3 bases, with 3 bases between. Germline CDR1 MNHEY, CDR2 SMNVEV (reference sequence). This CDR3 has 12 amino acids. The CDR3 reads CASSFDGNTIYF. Here the CDR3 DNA reads TGTGCCAGCAGTTTTGATGGAAACACCATATATTTT.

The chain has TRBV9 and TRBJ2-2; no clear D. The germline V gene encodes CDR1 SGDLS and CDR2 YYNGEE. The CDR3 has 15 residues. Trimming shortened V by 2 bases and J by 0 bases, and 8 bases separated the two germline ends. DNA of the CDR3: TGTGCCAGCAGCGTTTACTACTCGAACACCGGGGAGCTGTTTTTT. The encoded protein is CASSVYYSNTGELFF.

The rearrangement joins TRBV7-6 to TRBJ2-5; 8 positions match TRBD1. The J call is in doubt because the DNA end fits TRBJ2-7 better. The CDR3 is 15 amino acids. Germline CDR1 reads SGHVS; CDR2 reads FNYEAQ. CDR3 protein: CASSRRTGGSYEQYF. In nucleotides, the CDR3 is TGTGCCAGCAGTCGAAGAACAGGGGGCTCCTACGAGCAGTACTTC.

The rearrangement links TRBV6-1 to TRBJ2-1; D may be TRBD1 or TRBD2 (7 bases each). The germline V gene encodes CDR1 MNHNS and CDR2 SASEGT. The V and J ends lost 2 bases and 9 bases respectively, with 26 bases between them. The CDR3 totals 18 residues. CDR3 DNA: TGTGCCAGCAGTGAATATGGCACAGGGGAGGGGTGGTACGGTGAGCAGTTCTTC. This encodes CASSEYGTGEGWYGEQFF.